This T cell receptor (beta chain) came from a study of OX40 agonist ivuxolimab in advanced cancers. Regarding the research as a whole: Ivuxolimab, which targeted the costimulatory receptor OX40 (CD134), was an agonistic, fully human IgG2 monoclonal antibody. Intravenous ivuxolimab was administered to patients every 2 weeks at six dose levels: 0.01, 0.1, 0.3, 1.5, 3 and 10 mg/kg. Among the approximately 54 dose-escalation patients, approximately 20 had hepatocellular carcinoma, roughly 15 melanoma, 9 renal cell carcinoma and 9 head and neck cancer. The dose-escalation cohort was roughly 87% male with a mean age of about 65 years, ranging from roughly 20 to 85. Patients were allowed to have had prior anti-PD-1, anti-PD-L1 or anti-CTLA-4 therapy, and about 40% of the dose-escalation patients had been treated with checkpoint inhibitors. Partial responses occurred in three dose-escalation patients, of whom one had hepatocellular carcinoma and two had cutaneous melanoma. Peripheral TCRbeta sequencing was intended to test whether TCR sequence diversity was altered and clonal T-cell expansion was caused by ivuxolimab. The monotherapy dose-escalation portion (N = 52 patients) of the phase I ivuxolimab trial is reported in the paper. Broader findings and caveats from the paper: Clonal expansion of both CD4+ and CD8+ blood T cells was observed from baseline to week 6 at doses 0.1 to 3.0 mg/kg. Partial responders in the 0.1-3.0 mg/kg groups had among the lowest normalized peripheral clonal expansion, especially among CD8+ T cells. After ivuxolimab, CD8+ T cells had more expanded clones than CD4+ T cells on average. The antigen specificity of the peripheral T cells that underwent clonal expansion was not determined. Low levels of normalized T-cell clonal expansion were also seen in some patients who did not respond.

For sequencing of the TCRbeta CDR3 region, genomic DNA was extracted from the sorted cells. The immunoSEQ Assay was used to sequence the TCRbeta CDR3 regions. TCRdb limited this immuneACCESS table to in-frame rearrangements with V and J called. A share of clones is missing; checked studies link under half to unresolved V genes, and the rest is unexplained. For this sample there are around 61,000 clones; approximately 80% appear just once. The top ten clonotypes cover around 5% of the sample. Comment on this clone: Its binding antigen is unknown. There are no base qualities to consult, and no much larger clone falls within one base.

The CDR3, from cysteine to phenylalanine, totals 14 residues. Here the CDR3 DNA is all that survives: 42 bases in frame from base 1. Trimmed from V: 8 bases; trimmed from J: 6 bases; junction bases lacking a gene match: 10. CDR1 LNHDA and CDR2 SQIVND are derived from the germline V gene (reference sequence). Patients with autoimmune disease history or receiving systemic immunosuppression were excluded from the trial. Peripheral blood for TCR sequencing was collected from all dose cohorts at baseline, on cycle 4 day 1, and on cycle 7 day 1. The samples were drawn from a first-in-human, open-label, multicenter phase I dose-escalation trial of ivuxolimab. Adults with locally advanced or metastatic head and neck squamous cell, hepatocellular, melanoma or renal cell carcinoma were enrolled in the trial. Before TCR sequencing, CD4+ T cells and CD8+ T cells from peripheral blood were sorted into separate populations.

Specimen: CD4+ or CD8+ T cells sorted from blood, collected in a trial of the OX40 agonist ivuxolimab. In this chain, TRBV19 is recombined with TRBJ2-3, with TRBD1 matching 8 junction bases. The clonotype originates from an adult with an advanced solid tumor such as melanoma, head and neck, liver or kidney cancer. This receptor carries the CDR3 CASSLNGQGDTQYF. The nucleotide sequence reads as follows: TGTGCCAGTTCTTTAAACGGACAGGGCGATACGCAGTATTTT.